The present T cell receptor beta chain was sequenced within a study of OX40 agonist ivuxolimab in advanced cancers. Trimming shortened V by 6 bases and J by 5 bases, and 10 bases separated the two germline ends. CDR3 size: 13 residues. Per the germline V gene, CDR1 is MDHEN and CDR2 is SYDVKM. The table came from immunoSEQ multiplex PCR; TCRdb's copy has only in-frame clones and leaves some out. This sample has 60,000 or so clones, with around 92% found just once. This sequence was found in an adult with an advanced solid tumor such as melanoma, head and neck, liver or kidney cancer. Sample: CD4+ or CD8+ T cells sorted from blood, taken in a trial of the OX40 agonist ivuxolimab. V gene TRBV28 combines with J gene TRBJ1-4; tentatively, D is TRBD1 (5 bases). This chain's CDR3 is CASRFWGNEKLFF. CDR3 sequence (DNA): TGTGCCAGCAGGTTCTGGGGGAATGAAAAACTGTTTTTT.